These T cell receptor beta chains were read from a single sample in a study of shared clonotypes between healthy human individuals. Profiled with immunoSEQ multiplex PCR; TCRdb holds only in-frame clones, not every one. The sample has 800,000 to 1,200,000 clones, around 78% seen once. What was sequenced was memory CD4+ T cells from PBMCs. Receptor source: a man aged 18 to 35 in good health. Some clones in this sample may be carry-over from other donors' samples. The CDR3 runs from the conserved cysteine through the conserved F or W. Fields, in order: V gene, J gene, D gene, clone size, CDR3 DNA, CDR3 protein. The D gene is left open where the match is weak. Clone size appears in some rows only: once, few, many, or a class for an expanded clone.

TRBV25-1,TRBJ1-4,NA,few,TGTGCCAGCAGTGAATATGACCCCGCGAGGTTGGAACTGTTTTTT,CASSEYDPARLELFF
TRBV2,TRBJ2-7,NA,NA,TGTGCCAGCAGACCGAGGGGCTCCTACGAGCAGTACTTC,CASRPRGSYEQYF
TRBV7-9,TRBJ2-1,NA,few,TGTGCCAGCAGCTCCCAAGGGGGTCTCAATGAGCAGTTCTTC,CASSSQGGLNEQFF
TRBV6-5,TRBJ2-7,NA,NA,TGTGCCAGCAGTTACTCGGTCCAGGGAGTCTCCTACGAGCAGTACTTC,CASSYSVQGVSYEQYF
TRBV6-1,TRBJ1-1,TRBD1,NA,TGTGCCAGCAGTGAAATATCGCTCCGACAGGGGATAAGGAGGTCTGAAGCTTTCTTT,CASSEISLRQGIRRSEAFF
TRBV10-3,TRBJ2-1,NA,NA,TGTGCCATCAGTGAAGGGCAGGGTGGGGATGAGCAGTTCTTC,CAISEGQGGDEQFF
TRBV7-6,TRBJ1-3,NA,NA,TGTGCCAGCAGCCAACCCGGCAGCCAAAACTTTGCAAACACCATATATTTT,CASSQPGSQNFANTIYF
TRBV18,TRBJ1-5,NA,few,TGTGCCAGCTCACCACTACAGGGTAGCAATCAGCCCCAGCATTTT,CASSPLQGSNQPQHF
TRBV7-3,TRBJ2-2,TRBD2,NA,TGTGCCAGCAGCCCGGTCGGCAGCGGGAGGGCCCCCGGGGAGCTGTTTTTT,CASSPVGSGRAPGELFF
TRBV5-1,TRBJ2-7,NA,NA,TGCGCCAGCAGCCCTGAGGGTTTTGCCTACGAGCAGTACTTC,CASSPEGFAYEQYF
TRBV11-2,TRBJ2-7,TRBD2,NA,TGTGCCAGCAGCTTAAGGGTAGCGGGTTACTACGAGCAGTACTTC,CASSLRVAGYYEQYF
TRBV6-1,TRBJ2-7,NA,NA,TGTGCCAGCAACGTCGAAGAGCGGGCCCTCGAGCAGTACTTC,CASNVEERALEQYF
TRBV5-6,TRBJ1-4,TRBD1,NA,TGTGCCAGCAGCTTACAGGGGAGACGGGAAAAACTGTTTTTT,CASSLQGRREKLFF
TRBV29-1,TRBJ1-2,TRBD1,NA,TGCAGCGCAGGGACAGGGGTCGTCTATGGCTACACCTTC,CSAGTGVVYGYTF
TRBV21-1,TRBJ2-7,NA,NA,TGTGCCAGCAGCATCGGACCTGTCTCCTACGAGCAGTACTTC,CASSIGPVSYEQYF
TRBV4-2,TRBJ2-5,TRBD2,NA,TGTGCCAGCAGCCGAGCGAGCGGGAGTTTACAAGAGACCCAGTACTTC,CASSRASGSLQETQYF
TRBV4-2,TRBJ2-7,NA,NA,TGTGCCAGCAGCCAAGATCTGGGGGCGGGCGAGCAGTACTTC,CASSQDLGAGEQYF
TRBV29-1,TRBJ1-1,NA,NA,TGCAGCGTTGTACTTGGGGGTTCCACGGAAGCTTTCTTT,CSVVLGGSTEAFF
TRBV28,TRBJ2-3,TRBD2,NA,TGTGCCAGCAGCCCAACTAGCGGAGATACGCAGTATTTT,CASSPTSGDTQYF
TRBV15,TRBJ1-1,NA,NA,TGTGCCACCAGCAGAGGGAGGGCAGCCATGAACACTGAAGCTTTCTTT,CATSRGRAAMNTEAFF
TRBV5-1,TRBJ2-3,NA,NA,TGCGCCAGCACCGAAGATAGCACAGATACGCAGTATTTT,CASTEDSTDTQYF
TRBV10-3,TRBJ1-4,NA,many,TGTGCCATCAGTGATTTCGAAAAACTGTTTTTT,CAISDFEKLFF
TRBV5-1,TRBJ2-1,NA,NA,TGCGCCAGCAGCTTGGAGCAGGGGTCCTACAATGAGCAGTTCTTC,CASSLEQGSYNEQFF
TRBV7-9,TRBJ2-7,TRBD1,NA,TGTGCCAGCAGCCTGGGGACAGGGGGCTGGGAGCAGTACTTC,CASSLGTGGWEQYF
TRBV5-1,TRBJ2-2,NA,NA,TGCGCCAGCAGCCGGGACCCCACTGGCGGGGAGCTGTTTTTT,CASSRDPTGGELFF
TRBV18,TRBJ2-3,TRBD2,NA,TGTGCCAGCTCACCGTCAGCGGGAGTCGGAGATACGCAGTATTTT,CASSPSAGVGDTQYF
TRBV30,TRBJ2-5,NA,NA,TGTGCCTGGGCGACCCGGGGGACCCAGTACTTC,CAWATRGTQYF
TRBV6-5,TRBJ1-2,NA,NA,TGTGCCAGCAGTTACTCTGCAGGGGCAAGTTTCTATGGCTACACCTTC,CASSYSAGASFYGYTF
TRBV18,TRBJ1-5,TRBD1,NA,TGTGCCAGCTCACCTTCACAGGGGACAGGGGGCTTGTCACAGCCCCAGCATTTT,CASSPSQGTGGLSQPQHF
TRBV29-1,TRBJ2-2,NA,NA,TGCAGCGGAGCTAGAACCGGGGAGCTGTTTTTT,CSGARTGELFF
TRBV5-1,TRBJ2-5,TRBD2,NA,TGCGCCAGCAGCTGGCCGGGACTAGCGGAGACCCAGTACTTC,CASSWPGLAETQYF
TRBV30,TRBJ2-7,TRBD2,NA,TGTGCCTGCCGAGGGACTAGCGGGAGGGCTTTCTCCTACGAGCAGTACTTC,CACRGTSGRAFSYEQYF
TRBV5-1,TRBJ2-1,NA,NA,TGCGCCAGCAGCGCATCCGGGAATTCCTACAATGAGCAGTTCTTC,CASSASGNSYNEQFF
TRBV10-3,TRBJ1-2,TRBD1,NA,TGTGCCATCAGTGAGTCGGGGGGACAGGGGGACTATGGCTACACCTTC,CAISESGGQGDYGYTF
TRBV7-2,TRBJ2-7,TRBD2,NA,TGTGCCAGCAGCTTCAGGGCTAGCGGGAGGGGTAGCGAGCAGTACTTC,CASSFRASGRGSEQYF
TRBV18,TRBJ1-1,TRBD1,NA,TGTGCCAGCTCACAGGGGGCGCAGACTGAAGCTTTCTTT,CASSQGAQTEAFF
TRBV28,TRBJ1-1,NA,NA,TGTGCCAGCAAGGGCGGTGGGGCCATGAACACTGAAGCTTTCTTT,CASKGGGAMNTEAFF
TRBV5-4,TRBJ1-4,TRBD1,NA,TGTGCCAGCAGCCCCCGGGACAGGGGGACCCCAACTAATGAAAAACTGTTTTTT,CASSPRDRGTPTNEKLFF
TRBV2,TRBJ2-2,NA,many,TGTGCCAGCAGTGAAACACCGAACACCGGGGAGCTGTTTTTT,CASSETPNTGELFF
TRBV2,TRBJ1-5,TRBD1,few,TGTGCCAGCAGGGAGGGACAGTCTCTAGGGCAGCCCCAGCATTTT,CASREGQSLGQPQHF
TRBV5-1,TRBJ2-1,TRBD2,NA,TGCGCCAGCAGCCTAAGGACTAGCGGTTACAATGAGCAGTTCTTC,CASSLRTSGYNEQFF
TRBV7-9,TRBJ1-2,NA,once,TGTGCCAGCATGGGCTCGGGGGAAACGGCTTCTGGCTACACCTTC,CASMGSGETASGYTF
TRBV4-3,TRBJ2-4,NA,NA,TGCGCCAGCAGCCAAGGAATTAACCGCGGGAACATTCAGTACTTC,CASSQGINRGNIQYF
TRBV28,TRBJ2-3,TRBD2,few,TGTGCCAGCAGTCCAAATAGCGGGCGAAGCACAGATACGCAGTATTTT,CASSPNSGRSTDTQYF
TRBV6-1,TRBJ2-1,NA,NA,TGTGCCAGCAGTGTCCAGGGTAATGAGCAGTTCTTC,CASSVQGNEQFF
TRBV7-2,TRBJ1-1,NA,NA,TGTGCCAGCAGCTTAATCCCCGCGGTCACTGAAGCTTTCTTT,CASSLIPAVTEAFF
TRBV15,TRBJ1-1,NA,NA,TGTGCCACCAGCAGAGATAGAGGCCTTGAGCCGGCTGAAGCTTTCTTT,CATSRDRGLEPAEAFF
TRBV6-5,TRBJ1-3,NA,NA,TGTGCCAGCAGTTCCCCGTCGGTCTCTGGAAACACCATATATTTT,CASSSPSVSGNTIYF
TRBV7-7,TRBJ2-1,TRBD1,NA,TGTGCCAGCAGCTTACAACCAGGGGGCGATGAGCAGTTCTTC,CASSLQPGGDEQFF
TRBV10-3,TRBJ2-5,NA,NA,TGTGCCATCAGTGAACAGGAGTTCGCCAATCAAGAGACCCAGTACTTC,CAISEQEFANQETQYF
TRBV7-8,TRBJ1-3,NA,NA,TGTGCCAGCAGCCCACTGACGGTCTACTCTGGAAACACCATATATTTT,CASSPLTVYSGNTIYF
TRBV21-1,TRBJ1-1,NA,NA,TGTGCCAGCAGGGTACCGGGAAGCCCGATGAACACTGAAGCTTTCTTT,CASRVPGSPMNTEAFF
TRBV28,TRBJ2-1,TRBD2,once,TGTGCCAGCAGTCCGACTAGCGCGAACAATGAGCAGTTCTTC,CASSPTSANNEQFF
TRBV7-9,TRBJ2-7,TRBD2,NA,TGTGCCAGCAGCCCAGGGACTAGCGGGAGTTACGAGCAGTACTTC,CASSPGTSGSYEQYF
TRBV9,TRBJ2-6,NA,NA,TGTGCCAGCAGCGTAGGGCAGCTCCGCTCTGGGGCCAACGTCCTGACTTTC,CASSVGQLRSGANVLTF
TRBV18,TRBJ1-2,NA,NA,TGTGCCAGCTCACAGGGACGAAACTATGGCTACACCTTC,CASSQGRNYGYTF
TRBV7-9,TRBJ2-5,NA,NA,TGTGCCAGCAGCTTAGCTAATCTAGCGCAGCAAGAGACCCAGTACTTC,CASSLANLAQQETQYF